This TCR beta chain was sequenced for a study of identical twins. The sample holds a few counts of this clonotype. TCRdb used MiXCR to reprocess the 5' RACE reads, holding one entry per CDR3 protein. The repertoire consists of about 460,000 distinct CDR3 sequences, with 14% occurring once and the leading ten covering about 0.52%. Germline CDR1 and CDR2: SGHRS and YFSETQ. This CDR3 is 17 amino acids long. V was shortened by 0 bases and J by 0 bases, with 13 bases between the two germline ends. The data were also submitted as part of a second study, on yellow fever vaccine responses in identical twins.

The rearrangement uses TRBV5-1 and TRBJ2-1, with D tentatively TRBD2 (5 bases). Sample: CD4+ T cells sorted from blood. The clonotype originates from a woman aged 18 to 35 in good health. CDR3 nucleotides: TGCGCCAGCAGCTTGGCCAACTTTGGGAGCTCCTACAATGAGCAGTTCTTC. This sequence encodes CASSLANFGSSYNEQFF.